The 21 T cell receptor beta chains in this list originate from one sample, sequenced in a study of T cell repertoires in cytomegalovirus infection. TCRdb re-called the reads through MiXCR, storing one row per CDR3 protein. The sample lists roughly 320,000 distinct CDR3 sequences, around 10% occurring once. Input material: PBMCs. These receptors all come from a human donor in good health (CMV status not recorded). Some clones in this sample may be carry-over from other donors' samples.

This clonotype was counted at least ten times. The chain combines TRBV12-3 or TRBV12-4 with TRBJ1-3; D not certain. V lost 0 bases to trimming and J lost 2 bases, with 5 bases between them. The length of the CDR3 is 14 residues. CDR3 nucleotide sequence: TGTGCCAGCAGTTTAGCGGGTACTGGAAACACCATATATTTT. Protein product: CASSLAGTGNTIYF.

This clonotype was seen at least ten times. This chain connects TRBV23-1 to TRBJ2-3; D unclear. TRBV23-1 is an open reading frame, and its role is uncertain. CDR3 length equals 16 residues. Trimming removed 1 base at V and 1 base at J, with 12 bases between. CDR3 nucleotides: TGCGCCAGCAGTCAATTTGGGGATGGTGGCACAGATACGCAGTATTTT. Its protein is CASSQFGDGGTDTQYF.

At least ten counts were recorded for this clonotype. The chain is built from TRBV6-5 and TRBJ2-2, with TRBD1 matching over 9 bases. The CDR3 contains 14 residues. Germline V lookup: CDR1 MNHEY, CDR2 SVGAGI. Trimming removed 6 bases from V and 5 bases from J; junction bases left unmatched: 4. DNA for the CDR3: TGTGCCAGCAGCACCGACAGGGGGACCGGGGAGCTGTTTTTT. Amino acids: CASSTDRGTGELFF.

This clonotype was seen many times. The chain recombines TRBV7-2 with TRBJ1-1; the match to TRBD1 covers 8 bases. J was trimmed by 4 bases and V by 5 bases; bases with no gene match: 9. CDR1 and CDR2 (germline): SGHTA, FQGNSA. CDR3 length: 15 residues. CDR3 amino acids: CASSQWTGSGTEAFF. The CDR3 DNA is TGTGCCAGCAGCCAATGGACAGGGAGCGGCACTGAAGCTTTCTTT.

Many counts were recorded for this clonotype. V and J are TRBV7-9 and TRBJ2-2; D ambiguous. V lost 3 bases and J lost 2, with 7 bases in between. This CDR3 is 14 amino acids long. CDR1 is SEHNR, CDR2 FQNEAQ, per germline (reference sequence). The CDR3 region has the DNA TGTGCCAGCAGCTTCCCGACTAACACCGGGGAGCTGTTTTTT. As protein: CASSFPTNTGELFF.

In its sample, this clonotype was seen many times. The CDR3 spells CASSVRDSRVTGELFF. The CDR3 DNA sequence: TGTGCCAGCAGTGTCCGGGACAGCCGTGTCACCGGGGAGCTGTTTTTT. This chain uses TRBV2 with TRBJ2-2, with 7 bases identical to TRBD1. Germline trimming cut 4 bases from V and 4 bases from J; bases unmatched to any gene: 9. CDR1 is SNHLY, CDR2 FYNNEI, per germline. The CDR3 runs 16 residues.

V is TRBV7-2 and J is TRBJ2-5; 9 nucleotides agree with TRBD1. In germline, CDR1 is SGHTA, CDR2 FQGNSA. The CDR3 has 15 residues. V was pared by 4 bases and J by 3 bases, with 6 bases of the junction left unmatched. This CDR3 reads CASSSWTGAEETQYF. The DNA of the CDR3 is TGTGCCAGCAGCTCCTGGACAGGGGCTGAAGAGACCCAGTACTTC.

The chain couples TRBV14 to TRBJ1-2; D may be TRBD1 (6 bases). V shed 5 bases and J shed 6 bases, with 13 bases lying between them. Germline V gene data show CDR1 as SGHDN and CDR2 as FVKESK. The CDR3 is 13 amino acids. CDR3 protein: CASSSRAGDGYTF. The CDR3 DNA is TGTGCCAGCAGCTCTAGGGCAGGGGATGGCTACACCTTC.

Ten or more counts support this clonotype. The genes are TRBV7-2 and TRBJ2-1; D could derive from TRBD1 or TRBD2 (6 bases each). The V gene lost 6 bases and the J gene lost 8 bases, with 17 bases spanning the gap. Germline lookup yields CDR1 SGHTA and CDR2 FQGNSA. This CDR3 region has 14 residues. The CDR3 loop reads CASRAGGWRDEQFF. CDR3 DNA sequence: TGTGCCAGCAGGGCCGGGGGCTGGAGAGATGAGCAGTTCTTC.

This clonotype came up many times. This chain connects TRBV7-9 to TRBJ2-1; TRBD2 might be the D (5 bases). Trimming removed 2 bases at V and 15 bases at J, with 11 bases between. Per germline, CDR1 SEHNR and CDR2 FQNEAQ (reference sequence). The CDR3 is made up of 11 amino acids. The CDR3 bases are TGTGCCAGCAGCTTAATAGAGGGCGGGTTCTTC. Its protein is CASSLIEGGFF.

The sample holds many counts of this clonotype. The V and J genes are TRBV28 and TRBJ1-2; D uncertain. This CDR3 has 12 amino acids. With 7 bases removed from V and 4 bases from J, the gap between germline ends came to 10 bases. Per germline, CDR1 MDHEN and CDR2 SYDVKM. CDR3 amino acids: CASISGSYGYTF. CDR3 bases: TGTGCCAGCATCTCAGGCAGCTATGGCTACACCTTC.

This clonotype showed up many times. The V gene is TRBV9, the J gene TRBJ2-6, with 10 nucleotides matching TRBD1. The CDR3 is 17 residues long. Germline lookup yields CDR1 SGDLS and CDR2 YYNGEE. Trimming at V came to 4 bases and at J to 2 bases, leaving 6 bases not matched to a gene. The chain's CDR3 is CASSMGQGSTGANVLTF. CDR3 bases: TGTGCCAGCAGCATGGGACAGGGGAGTACTGGGGCCAACGTCCTGACTTTC.

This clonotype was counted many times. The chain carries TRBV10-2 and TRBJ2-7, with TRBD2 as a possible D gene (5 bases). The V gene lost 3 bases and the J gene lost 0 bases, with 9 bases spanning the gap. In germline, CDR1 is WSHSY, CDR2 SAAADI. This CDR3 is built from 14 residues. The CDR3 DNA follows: TGCGCCAGCAGTGAAAAGCGGCACTCCTACGAGCAGTACTTC. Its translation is CASSEKRHSYEQYF.

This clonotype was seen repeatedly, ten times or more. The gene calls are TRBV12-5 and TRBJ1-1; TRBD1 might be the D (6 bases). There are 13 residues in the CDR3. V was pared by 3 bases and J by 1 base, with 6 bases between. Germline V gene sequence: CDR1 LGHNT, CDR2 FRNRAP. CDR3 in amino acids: CASGFRGNTEAFF. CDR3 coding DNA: TGTGCTAGTGGTTTCAGGGGGAACACTGAAGCTTTCTTT.

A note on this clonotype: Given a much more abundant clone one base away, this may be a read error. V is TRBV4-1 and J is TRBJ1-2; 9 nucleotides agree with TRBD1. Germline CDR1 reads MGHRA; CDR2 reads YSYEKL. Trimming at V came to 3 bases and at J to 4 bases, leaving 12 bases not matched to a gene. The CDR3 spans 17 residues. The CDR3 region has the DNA TGCGCCAGCAGCCACTTGGAACAGGGGGCAGGCGGCTATGGCTACACCTTC. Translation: CASSHLEQGAGGYGYTF.

Here the CDR3 reads CSATTGFYSNQPQHF. CDR3 sequence (DNA): TGCAGTGCTACAACAGGGTTCTATAGCAATCAGCCCCAGCATTTT. J is TRBJ1-5 and V is TRBV20-1; a weak D match, TRBD1 (6 bases). The CDR3 extends over 15 amino acids. V lost 4 bases and J lost 0, with 13 bases in between. Germline assignment: CDR1 DFQATT and CDR2 SNEGSKA (reference sequence).

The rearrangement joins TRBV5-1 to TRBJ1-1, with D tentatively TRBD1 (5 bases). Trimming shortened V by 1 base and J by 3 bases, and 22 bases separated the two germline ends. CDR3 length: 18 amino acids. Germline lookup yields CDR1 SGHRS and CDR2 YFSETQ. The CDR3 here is CASSLSNDFGTPYTEAFF. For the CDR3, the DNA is TGCGCCAGCAGCTTGAGTAATGATTTCGGGACCCCATACACTGAAGCTTTCTTT.

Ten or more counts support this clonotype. CDR3 DNA sequence: TGCAGCGTTGATGCAATCAATGAGCAGTTCTTC. It yields the protein CSVDAINEQFF. The chain joins TRBV29-1 to TRBJ2-1; unclear D gene. V was pared by 3 bases and J by 6 bases, with 6 bases between. CDR3 length: 11 residues. Per germline, CDR1 SQVTM and CDR2 ANQGSEA.

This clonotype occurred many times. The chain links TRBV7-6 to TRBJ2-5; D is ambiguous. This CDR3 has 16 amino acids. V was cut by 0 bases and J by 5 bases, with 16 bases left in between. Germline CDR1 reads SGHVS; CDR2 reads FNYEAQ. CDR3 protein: CASSLAESHPEETQYF. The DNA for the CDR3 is TGTGCCAGCAGCTTAGCAGAAAGCCATCCCGAGGAGACCCAGTACTTC.

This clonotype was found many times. The CDR3 DNA reads as TGTGCCAGCAGTTTAAGTCGTCCCGCGAATAAGCAGTATTTT. Its translation is CASSLSRPANKQYF. The genes are TRBV28 and TRBJ2-3; D gene uncertain. Germline loops: CDR1 MDHEN, CDR2 SYDVKM. Between the trimmed V and J ends, which lost 2 bases and 11 bases, there was a span of 17 bases. This CDR3 contains 14 residues. Supplemented by reference TRBV28 and TRBJ2-3, the full variable domain reads DVKVTQSSRYLVKRTGEKVFLECVQDMDHENMFWYRQDPGLGLRLIYFSYDVKMKEKGDIPEGYSVSREKKERFSLILESASTNQTSMYLCASSLSRPANKQYFGPGTRLTVL.

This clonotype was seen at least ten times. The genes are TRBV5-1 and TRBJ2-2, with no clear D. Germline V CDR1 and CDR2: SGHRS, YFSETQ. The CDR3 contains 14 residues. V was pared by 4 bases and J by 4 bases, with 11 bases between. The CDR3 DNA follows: TGCGCCAGCAGCCAAGGAAGTATCACCGGGGAGCTGTTTTTT. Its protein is CASSQGSITGELFF.